This T cell receptor beta chain was identified in a study of blood T cell repertoires in COVID-19. At the level of the study: The study drew acute and convalescent COVID-19 samples from the United States, Italy and Spain. Nucleic acid was either cDNA or gDNA, and it came from T cells, B-cell-depleted T cells, or PBMCs.

As handled by the study authors: The assay estimated nucleated cells by amplifying reference gene primers. Using immunoSEQ multiplex PCR, the repertoire was profiled, and TCRdb retains in-frame clones only, with some absent. D and trimming were read from the DNA, whereas the V and J calls and clone size are those reported in that table. The sample contains some 200,000 clones, roughly 85% of which appear only once. In germline, CDR1 is SQVTM, CDR2 ANQGSEA. CDR3 length: 12 amino acids. V shed 5 bases and J shed 6 bases, with 13 bases lying between them. The sample was peripheral blood. This chain joins TRBV29-1 and TRBJ1-2; possible D gene TRBD1, 5 bases. The source is a woman aged 70 to 79 with acute or convalescent COVID-19. The CDR3 region is CSVYLGRDGYTF. The DNA for the CDR3 is TGCAGCGTTTATTTGGGCAGGGATGGCTACACCTTC.